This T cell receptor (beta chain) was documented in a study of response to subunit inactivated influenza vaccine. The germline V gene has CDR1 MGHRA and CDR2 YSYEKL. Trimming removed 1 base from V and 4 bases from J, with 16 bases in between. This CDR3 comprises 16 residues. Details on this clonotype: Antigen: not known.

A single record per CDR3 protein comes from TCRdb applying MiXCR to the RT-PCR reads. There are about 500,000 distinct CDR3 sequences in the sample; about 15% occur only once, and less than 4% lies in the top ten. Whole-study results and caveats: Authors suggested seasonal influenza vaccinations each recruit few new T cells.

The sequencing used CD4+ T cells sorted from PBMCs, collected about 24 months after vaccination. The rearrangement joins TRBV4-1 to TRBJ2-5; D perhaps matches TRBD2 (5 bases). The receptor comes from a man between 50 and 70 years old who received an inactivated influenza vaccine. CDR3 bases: TGCGCCAGCAGCCAAGTCGGGCGGGTTGTAGCAGAGACCCAGTACTTC. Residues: CASSQVGRVVAETQYF.